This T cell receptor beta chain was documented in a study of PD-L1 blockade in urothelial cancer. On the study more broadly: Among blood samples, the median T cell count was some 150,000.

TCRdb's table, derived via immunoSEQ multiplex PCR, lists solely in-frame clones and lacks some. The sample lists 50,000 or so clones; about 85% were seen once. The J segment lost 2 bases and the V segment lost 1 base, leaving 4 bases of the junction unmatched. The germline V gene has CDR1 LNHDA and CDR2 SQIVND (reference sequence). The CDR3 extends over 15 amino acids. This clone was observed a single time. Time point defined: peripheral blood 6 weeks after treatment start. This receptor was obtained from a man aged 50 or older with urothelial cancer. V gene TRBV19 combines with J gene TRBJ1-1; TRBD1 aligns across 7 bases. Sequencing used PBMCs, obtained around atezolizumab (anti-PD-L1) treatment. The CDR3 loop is CASSIGTGYNTEAFF. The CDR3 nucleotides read TGTGCCAGTAGTATAGGGACAGGTTATAACACTGAAGCTTTCTTT.